Below, one TCR beta chain is given with its context. Antigen unknown. These data come from a study of CD8 T cells in Susac syndrome. Study-level findings and limits: That the number of individuals in its TCR sequencing and HLA analysis was relatively small was acknowledged by the study.

The study sequenced TCR beta in blood CD8+ and CD4+ T cells. Purification of the CD8+ and CD4+ T cells relied on negative isolation, and TEMRA cells underwent FACS enrichment. The CDR3 loop spans 15 amino acids. V was clipped by 6 bases and J by 1 base; unmatched bases: 7. Germline CDR1 SEHNR, CDR2 FQNEAQ (reference sequence). Roughly 0.45 to 1 ug RNA was reverse transcribed with random hexamers. The TCR beta CDR3 was amplified by immunoSEQ multiplex PCR across 54 Vbeta, 13 Jbeta. Each CDR3 protein is one row after TCRdb ran MiXCR on the immunoSEQ multiplex PCR reads. The sample contains a few hundred thousand distinct CDR3 sequences, 92% of which appear only once.

Sequenced sample: CD4+ T cells from PBMCs. This chain connects TRBV7-9 to TRBJ1-1; 8 nucleotides match TRBD1. The origin of this receptor is a human donor with multiple sclerosis. The CDR3 region is CASSNRTGSNTEAFF. The CDR3 DNA follows: TGTGCCAGCAGTAATCGGACAGGGTCGAACACTGAAGCTTTCTTT. Drawing the rest from reference TRBV7-9 and TRBJ1-1, the complete variable domain is DTGVSQNPRHKITKRGQNVTFRCDPISEHNRLYWYRQTLGQGPEFLTYFQNEAQLEKSRLLSDRFSAERPKGSFSTLEIQRTEQGDSAMYLCASSNRTGSNTEAFFGQGTRLTVV.